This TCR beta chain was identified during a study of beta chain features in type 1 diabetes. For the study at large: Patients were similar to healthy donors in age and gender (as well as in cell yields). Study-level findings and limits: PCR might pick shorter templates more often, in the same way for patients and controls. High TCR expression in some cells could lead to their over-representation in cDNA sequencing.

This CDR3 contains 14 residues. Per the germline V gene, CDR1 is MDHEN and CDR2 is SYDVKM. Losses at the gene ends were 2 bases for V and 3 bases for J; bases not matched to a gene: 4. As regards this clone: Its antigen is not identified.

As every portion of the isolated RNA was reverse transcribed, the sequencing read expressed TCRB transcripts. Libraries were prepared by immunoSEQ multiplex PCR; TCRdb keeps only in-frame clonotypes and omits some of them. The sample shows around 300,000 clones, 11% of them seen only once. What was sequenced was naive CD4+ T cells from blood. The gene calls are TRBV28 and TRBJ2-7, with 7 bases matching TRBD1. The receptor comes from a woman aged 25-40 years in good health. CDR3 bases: TGTGCCAGCAGTTTAACCTACAGGGGCTACGAGCAGTACTTC. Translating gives CASSLTYRGYEQYF.